The clone carrying this TCR beta chain is termed large. What it recognizes is unknown. After removal of 1 base from V and 1 base from J, the junction contained 2 bases not matched to a gene. This CDR3 has 15 residues. The germline CDR1 and CDR2 sequences are SEHNR and FQNEAQ (reference sequence). PCR was performed using 60 Vbeta and 13 Jbeta primers. The data were produced by immunoSEQ multiplex PCR, yet TCRdb's version contains in-frame clones alone and is incomplete. The sample includes some 50,000 clones, around three quarters of them seen just once. These data originate in a study of cytomegalovirus exposure and HLA in healthy donors. Study details: Membership in the Caucasian-associated ancestry cluster was found for 65% to 85% of approximately 430 genotyped donors.

Whole-study findings and limits: Rarity marked most TCR sequences, yet some public TCRs occurred in many donors.

The clonotype comes from a woman aged 45-65 years in good health and CMV-seropositive. The chain employs TRBV7-9 and TRBJ1-1; 8 positions agree with TRBD1. What was sequenced was PBMCs. CDR3 in DNA: TGTGCCAGCAGCTTAGACGGGACAGGGAACACTGAAGCTTTCTTT. Its protein product is CASSLDGTGNTEAFF.